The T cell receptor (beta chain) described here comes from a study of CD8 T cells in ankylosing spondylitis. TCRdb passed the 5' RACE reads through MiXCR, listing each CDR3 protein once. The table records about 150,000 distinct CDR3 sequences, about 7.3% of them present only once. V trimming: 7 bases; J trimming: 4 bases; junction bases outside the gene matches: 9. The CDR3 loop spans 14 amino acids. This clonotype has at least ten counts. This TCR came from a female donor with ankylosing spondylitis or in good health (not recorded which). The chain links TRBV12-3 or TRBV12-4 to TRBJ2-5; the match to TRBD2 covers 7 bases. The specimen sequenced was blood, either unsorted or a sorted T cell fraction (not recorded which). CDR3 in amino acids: CASTQTSIGETQYF. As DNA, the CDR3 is TGTGCCAGCACCCAGACTAGCATAGGAGAGACCCAGTACTTC.